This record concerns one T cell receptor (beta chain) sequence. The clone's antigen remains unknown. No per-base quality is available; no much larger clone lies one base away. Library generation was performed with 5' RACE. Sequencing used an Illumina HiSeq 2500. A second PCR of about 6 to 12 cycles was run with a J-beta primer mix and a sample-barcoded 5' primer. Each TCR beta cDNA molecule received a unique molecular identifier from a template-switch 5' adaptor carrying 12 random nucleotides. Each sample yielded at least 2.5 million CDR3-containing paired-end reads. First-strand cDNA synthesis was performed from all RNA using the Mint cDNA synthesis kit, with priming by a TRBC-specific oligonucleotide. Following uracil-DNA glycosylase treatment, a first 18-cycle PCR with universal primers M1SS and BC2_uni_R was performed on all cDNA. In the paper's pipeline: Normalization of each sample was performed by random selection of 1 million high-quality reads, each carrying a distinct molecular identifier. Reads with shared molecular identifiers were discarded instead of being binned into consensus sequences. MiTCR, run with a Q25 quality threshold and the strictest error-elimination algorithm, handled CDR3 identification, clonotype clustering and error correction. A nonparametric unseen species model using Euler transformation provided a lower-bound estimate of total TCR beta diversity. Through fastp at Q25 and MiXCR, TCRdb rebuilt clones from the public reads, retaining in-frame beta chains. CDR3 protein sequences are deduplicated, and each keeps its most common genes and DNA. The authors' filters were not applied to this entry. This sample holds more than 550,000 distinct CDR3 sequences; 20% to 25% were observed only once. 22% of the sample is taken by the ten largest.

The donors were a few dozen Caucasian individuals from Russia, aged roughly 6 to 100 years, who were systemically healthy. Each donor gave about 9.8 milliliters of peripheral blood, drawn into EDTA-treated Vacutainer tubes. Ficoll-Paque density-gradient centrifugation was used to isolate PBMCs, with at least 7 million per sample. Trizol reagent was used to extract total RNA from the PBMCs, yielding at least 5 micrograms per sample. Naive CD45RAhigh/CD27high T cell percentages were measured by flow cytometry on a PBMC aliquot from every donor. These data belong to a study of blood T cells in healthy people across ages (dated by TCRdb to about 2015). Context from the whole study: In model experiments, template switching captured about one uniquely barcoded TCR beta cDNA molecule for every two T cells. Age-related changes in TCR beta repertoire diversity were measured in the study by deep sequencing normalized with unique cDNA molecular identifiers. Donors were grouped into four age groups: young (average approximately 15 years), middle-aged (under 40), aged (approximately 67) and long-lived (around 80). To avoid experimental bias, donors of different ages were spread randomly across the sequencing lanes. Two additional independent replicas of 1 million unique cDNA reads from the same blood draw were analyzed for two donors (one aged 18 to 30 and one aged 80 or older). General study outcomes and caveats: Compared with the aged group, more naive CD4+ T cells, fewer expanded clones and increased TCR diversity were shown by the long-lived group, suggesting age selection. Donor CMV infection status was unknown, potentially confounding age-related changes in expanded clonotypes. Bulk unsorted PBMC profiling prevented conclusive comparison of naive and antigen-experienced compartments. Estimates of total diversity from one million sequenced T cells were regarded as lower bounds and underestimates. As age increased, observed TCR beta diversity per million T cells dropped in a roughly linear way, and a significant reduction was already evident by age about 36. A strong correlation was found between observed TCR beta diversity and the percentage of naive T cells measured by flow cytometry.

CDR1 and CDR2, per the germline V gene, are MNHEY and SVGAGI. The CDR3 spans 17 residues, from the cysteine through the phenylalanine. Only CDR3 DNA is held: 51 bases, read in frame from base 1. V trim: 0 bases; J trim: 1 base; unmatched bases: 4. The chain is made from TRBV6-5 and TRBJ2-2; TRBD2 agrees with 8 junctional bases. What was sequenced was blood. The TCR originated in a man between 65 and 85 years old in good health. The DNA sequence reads TGTGCCAGCAGTTACTCGAGGGCGGGGGGGAACACCGGGGAGCTGTTTTTT. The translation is CASSYSRAGGNTGELFF.